This record covers a single T cell receptor beta chain. Germline V gives CDR1 GTSNPN, CDR2 SVGIG (reference sequence). The CDR3 is 14 residues long. With 3 bases clipped from V and 10 bases from J, the junction kept 9 bases outside the gene matches. Per the original methods: How many nucleated cells were present was estimated from reference gene primer amplification. The data were produced by immunoSEQ multiplex PCR, yet TCRdb's version contains in-frame clones alone and is incomplete. The D gene and trimming were derived from the DNA, and the V and J assignments and clone size from that table. The sample holds 40,000 to 60,000 clones, less than 90% seen once. This specimen belongs to a study of blood T cell repertoires in COVID-19. Study-level background: The cDNA or gDNA used as material had been derived from T cells, B-cell-depleted T cells, or PBMCs.

The clonotype comes from a man aged 50-59 years with acute or convalescent COVID-19. Sequencing was done on a sample of peripheral blood. The chain uses TRBV30 and TRBJ1-6; the match to TRBD1 covers 7 bases. CDR3: CAWSSTGFWSPLHF. The CDR3 DNA is TGTGCCTGGAGCTCGACAGGGTTTTGGTCACCCCTCCACTTT.